This TCR beta chain was recorded in a study of identical twins. TCRdb recomputed calls from the 5' RACE reads with MiXCR, one row per CDR3 protein. The table shows about 330,000 distinct CDR3 sequences, with more than 9% occurring only once. The CDR3 runs 13 residues. The germline V gene encodes CDR1 MDHEN and CDR2 SYDVKM. Trimming took off 7 bases at V and 1 base at J, with 10 bases between the two ends. There are a few counts of this clonotype. The same sample was also used in a study of yellow fever vaccine responses in identical twins.

The specimen sequenced was CD8+ T cells sorted from blood. The gene calls are TRBV28 and TRBJ1-1; D gene unclear. This TCR was sampled from a woman under 30 in good health. In nucleotides, the CDR3 is TGTGCCAGCACCCTCGCACAGAACACTGAAGCTTTCTTT. Amino acids: CASTLAQNTEAFF.